This T cell receptor (beta chain) originates from a study of regulatory T cells in long-lasting Graves disease. This clonotype was observed a few times. Arm-PCR with iRepertoire HTBI primers amplified the CDR3 regions for these TCR beta libraries. One entry per CDR3 protein, called by TCRdb with MiXCR from the multiplex PCR reads. The repertoire holds some 250,000 distinct CDR3 sequences, with just over 20% as singletons. This CDR3 contains 13 residues. Germline V CDR1 and CDR2: MNHEY, SVGAGI. Trimming pared 2 bases from V and 4 bases from J, leaving 8 bases between. Time point given: newly diagnosed GD, antithyroid drugs for less than 3 months. The TCR library used RNA extracted from PBMCs.

The source was peripheral blood mononuclear cells (PBMCs), collected at new diagnosis, from a patient treated with antithyroid drugs. This receptor was obtained from a female donor with Graves disease. The V and J genes are TRBV6-5 and TRBJ1-2; D gene unclear. DNA for the CDR3: TGTGCCAGCAGTTACGGGGTACGCTATGGCTACACCTTC. The encoded protein is CASSYGVRYGYTF.